This T cell receptor beta chain derives from a study of tumor-infiltrating lymphocytes in localized non-small cell lung cancer. As concerns this clone: Its antigen remains unidentified.

TCRdb keeps only in-frame clones here, not all; method: immunoSEQ multiplex PCR. This sample has just over 9,500 clones, with around 73% found just once. V dropped 4 bases and J dropped 3; count of bases not matched to a gene: 5. The CDR3 is 14 amino acids. The V gene's germline CDR1 is SGHTA and CDR2 FQGNSA. Study-wide results and caveats: TCR sequencing covered a subset of patients with enough tissue.

The TCR was taken from a human donor with non-small cell lung cancer. J is TRBJ2-5 and V is TRBV7-2, with 7 bases lining up with TRBD2. Sequencing input: lung tumor tissue. CDR3 sequence reads: CASSWGGVKETQYF. CDR3 nucleotide sequence: TGTGCCAGCAGCTGGGGGGGGGTAAAAGAGACCCAGTACTTC.